This entry lists 21 T cell receptor beta chains sequenced from one sample in a study of blood T cell repertoires in COVID-19 (dated by TCRdb to about 2020). The method was the immunoSEQ multiplex PCR assay. In TCRdb, the immuneACCESS table is reduced to in-frame sequences with V and J assigned. These tables do not hold every clone; where another copy was compared, an unresolved V gene accounts for under half, and the others remain unexplained. This sample has approximately 300,000 clones in its table, and 90% of those were observed once. The leading ten clones occupy approximately 2.5% of the sample. Sequencing was performed on PBMCs or T cells enriched from blood (not recorded which). The receptors were sampled from a man aged 55 to 70 who had recovered from COVID-19.

The chain is built from TRBV18 and TRBJ2-5; a possible D gene is TRBD1 (6 bases). The ends were cut back, 3 bases at V and 5 bases at J, with 10 bases in the middle. CDR1 and CDR2 from the germline V gene are KGHSH and LQKENI. CDR3 length: 13 residues. In nucleotides, the CDR3 is TGTGCCAGCTCACCGAAGGGGGTGGAGACCCAGTACTTC. Encoded protein: CASSPKGVETQYF.

J is TRBJ1-2 and V is TRBV7-2, with 10 bases fitting TRBD1. The CDR3 sequence is 14 residues long. V dropped 8 bases and J dropped 5; count of bases not matched to a gene: 8. Germline CDR1 SGHTA, CDR2 FQGNSA. The CDR3 is CASGVGTGAYGYTF. CDR3 nucleotides: TGTGCCAGCGGGGTCGGGACAGGGGCGTATGGCTACACCTTC.

V is TRBV30 and J is TRBJ2-5, with D perhaps matching TRBD2 (7 bases). The CDR3 length is 16 residues. The V end lost 1 base, the J end lost 5 bases, and 20 bases lay between the germline ends. Germline V lookup: CDR1 GTSNPN, CDR2 SVGIG (reference sequence). The CDR3 protein is CAWSGGGAYTAETQYF. In nucleotides, the CDR3 is TGTGCCTGGAGTGGCGGGGGCGCGTATACAGCGGAGACCCAGTACTTC.

V and J are TRBV7-6 and TRBJ2-6; 8 bases fit TRBD2. The CDR3 is made up of 16 amino acids. The trim removed 5 bases at V and 6 bases at J, leaving 9 bases unmatched. The germline gives CDR1 SGHVS, CDR2 FNYEAQ. CDR3 residues: CASSPGGGLSANVLTF. For the CDR3, the DNA is TGTGCCAGCAGCCCCGGGGGGGGTCTCTCGGCCAACGTCCTGACTTTC.

The chain has TRBV5-1 and TRBJ2-5; 13 bases align to TRBD2. Trimming at V came to 2 bases and at J to 7 bases, leaving 5 bases not matched to a gene. The CDR3 loop spans 15 amino acids. Germline CDR1 and CDR2: SGHRS and YFSETQ. The CDR3 DNA reads TGCGCCAGCAGCTTTGGACTAGCGGGGGAGGGGACCCAGTACTTC. Translation: CASSFGLAGEGTQYF. Full variable domain (missing parts from reference TRBV5-1 and TRBJ2-5): KAGVTQTPRYLIKTRGQQVTLSCSPISGHRSVSWYQQTPGQGLQFLFEYFSETQRNKGNFPGRFSGRQFSNSRSEMNVSTLELGDSALYLCASSFGLAGEGTQYFGPGTRLLVL.

This clone was found once. This chain links TRBV24-1 with TRBJ1-5, with D unclear. The ends were cut back, 5 bases at V and 10 bases at J, with 23 bases in the middle. The CDR3 loop spans 16 amino acids. Germline CDR1 reads KGHDR; CDR2 reads SFDVKD. This CDR3 reads CATSVPSPGGRYPQHF. CDR3 sequence (DNA): TGTGCCACCAGTGTTCCTAGCCCCGGTGGCCGGTACCCCCAGCATTTT.

The chain recombines TRBV29-1 with TRBJ1-5; no clear D. V was pared by 4 bases and J by 0 bases, with 10 bases between. This CDR3 is built from 14 residues. CDR1 and CDR2 from the germline V gene are SQVTM and ANQGSEA. The CDR3 DNA reads TGCAGCGTTGCTGCGGGGAATAGCAATCAGCCCCAGCATTTT. Encoded protein: CSVAAGNSNQPQHF.

This rearrangement joins TRBV6-1 to TRBJ1-1; D ambiguous. The CDR3 is 13 residues long. V shed 3 bases and J shed 6 bases, with 11 bases lying between them. CDR1 is MNHNS and CDR2 is SASEGT in the germline V gene. The CDR3 DNA follows: TGTGCCAGCAGTGAGTTCATCAGCGCTGAAGCTTTCTTT. The encoded protein is CASSEFISAEAFF.

This chain uses TRBV4-1 with TRBJ1-1; no reliable D call. The length of the CDR3 is 13 residues. Germline V lookup: CDR1 MGHRA, CDR2 YSYEKL. The V end was cut by 4 bases, the J end by 6 bases, with 12 bases between. CDR3 coding DNA: TGCGCCAGCAGCCCCAGCAGGTACGCTGAAGCTTTCTTT. Translation gives CASSPSRYAEAFF.

The chain employs TRBV6-5 and TRBJ2-3; 7 bases agree with TRBD1. Germline V gene data show CDR1 as MNHEY and CDR2 as SVGAGI. This CDR3 has 15 residues. J was trimmed by 2 bases and V by 4 bases; bases with no gene match: 6. CDR3 in amino acids: CASSSAGTDTDTQYF. In DNA form, the CDR3 reads TGTGCCAGCAGTTCGGCCGGGACAGACACAGATACGCAGTATTTT.

The chain recombines TRBV30 with TRBJ2-7; no reliable D call. This CDR3 is built from 12 residues. Trimming left V 2 bases short and J 1 base short, with 6 bases between. CDR1 GTSNPN and CDR2 SVGIG come from the germline V gene (reference sequence). The CDR3 here is CAWSPVSYEQYF. The CDR3 coding sequence is TGTGCCTGGAGTCCCGTTTCCTACGAGCAGTACTTC.

The genes are TRBV27 and TRBJ2-1; 9 nucleotides agree with TRBD1. The CDR3 spans 15 residues. V was pared by 4 bases and J by 2 bases, with 3 bases of the junction left unmatched. Per germline, CDR1 MNHEY and CDR2 SMNVEV (reference sequence). The CDR3 loop is CASSSYRGPYNEQFF. CDR3 DNA sequence: TGTGCCAGCAGTTCCTACAGGGGGCCCTACAATGAGCAGTTCTTC.

The chain joins TRBV7-6 to TRBJ1-5; TRBD1 matches at 8 bases. Trimming at V came to 5 bases and at J to 0 bases, leaving 3 bases not matched to a gene. Germline CDR1 reads SGHVS; CDR2 reads FNYEAQ. The CDR3 covers 15 residues. The CDR3 region has the DNA TGTGCCAGCAGCACCGGACAGGGTAGCAATCAGCCCCAGCATTTT. It translates to CASSTGQGSNQPQHF.

The V call is TRBV19, the J call TRBJ1-6; D perhaps matches TRBD1 (6 bases). Germline CDR1 reads LNHDA; CDR2 reads SQIVND (reference sequence). Trimming took off 7 bases at V and 10 bases at J, with 14 bases between the two ends. CDR3 length: 13 amino acids. The CDR3 DNA sequence: TGTGCCAGTAATACAGGGATTTACTCACCCCTCCACTTT. Translating gives CASNTGIYSPLHF. Full variable domain (outside the CDR3, taken from reference TRBV19 and TRBJ1-6): DGGITQSPKYLFRKEGQNVTLSCEQNLNHDAMYWYRQDPGQGLRLIYYSQIVNDFQKGDIAEGYSVSREKKESFPLTVTSAQKNPTAFYLCASNTGIYSPLHFGNGTRLTVT.

The gene calls are TRBV7-8 and TRBJ1-4; 11 bases align to TRBD1. Germline CDR1 reads SGHVS; CDR2 reads FQNEAQ. The V and J ends lost 5 bases and 5 bases, in that order; junction bases with no gene match: 7. CDR3 size: 16 residues. The CDR3 nucleotides are TGTGCCAGCAGCGCGACCCGGACAGGGGGCAATGAAAAACTGTTTTTT. Translation: CASSATRTGGNEKLFF.

The chain carries TRBV23-1 and TRBJ2-1; 9 bases are shared with TRBD1. TRBV23-1 is flagged as an ORF with uncertain function. The CDR3 loop spans 14 amino acids. With V trimmed by 0 bases and J by 6 bases, 0 bases remained unmatched. As DNA, the CDR3 is TGCGCCAGCAGTCAATCGGGACAGGGCAATGAGCAGTTCTTC. This encodes CASSQSGQGNEQFF.

This chain links TRBV19 with TRBJ1-1, with D perhaps matching TRBD1 (6 bases). Germline CDR1 reads LNHDA; CDR2 reads SQIVND (reference sequence). Trimming cost V 5 bases and J 0 bases, with 10 bases left between them. The CDR3 spans 14 residues. CDR3 sequence: CASSARTVNTEAFF. The CDR3 DNA reads TGTGCCAGTAGTGCAAGGACAGTGAACACTGAAGCTTTCTTT.

This clone was observed a handful of times. The chain couples TRBV6-2 or TRBV6-3 to TRBJ2-1, with no clear D. CDR1 and CDR2 (germline): MNHEY, SVGEGT. V shed 4 bases and J shed 4 bases, with 8 bases lying between them. The CDR3 length is 13 residues. DNA for the CDR3: TGTGCCAGCAGTTTGGCGGTTTACAATGAGCAGTTCTTC. This encodes CASSLAVYNEQFF.

The J gene is TRBJ1-1, the V gene TRBV6-5; TRBD1 is a possible D gene (6 bases). The CDR3 runs to 13 residues. V lost 6 bases, J lost 6 bases, and 14 bases lay in between. Looked up from germline, CDR1 is MNHEY and CDR2 is SVGAGI. The CDR3 DNA sequence: TGTGCCAGCAGCCGACCAGGGGCCCCTGAAGCTTTCTTT. Amino acids: CASSRPGAPEAFF.

The chain recombines TRBV5-1 with TRBJ2-2, with a possible D match to TRBD1 (5 bases). The length of the CDR3 is 17 residues. Germline V lookup: CDR1 SGHRS, CDR2 YFSETQ. The ends were cut back, 6 bases at V and 3 bases at J, with 21 bases in the middle. The chain's CDR3 is CASTMGPAQGDTGELFF. Here the CDR3 DNA reads TGCGCCAGCACTATGGGGCCCGCACAAGGGGACACCGGGGAGCTGTTTTTT.

This rearrangement joins TRBV15 to TRBJ2-2; 10 nucleotides match TRBD2. CDR1 and CDR2 from the germline V gene are LNHNV and YYDKDF (reference sequence). V was clipped by 0 bases and J by 1 base; unmatched bases: 2. The CDR3 extends over 17 amino acids. The CDR3, as DNA: TGTGCCACCAGCAGAGACGGACTAGCGGTGAACACCGGGGAGCTGTTTTTT. Protein sequence: CATSRDGLAVNTGELFF.